This T cell receptor (beta chain) was profiled in a study of PD-1 blockade in classical Hodgkin lymphoma. The overall study: Nivolumab was given intravenously to patients at 3 mg/kg every 2 weeks. Findings and caveats of the study: Complete responders possessed baseline diversity comparable to newly diagnosed patients.

Relapses following autologous stem cell transplantation were seen in all patients, with brentuximab vedotin exposure varying. Concerning this clone: Its antigen is unidentified.

Produced via immunoSEQ multiplex PCR; TCRdb's table is partial and in-frame only. The data show 25,000 to 30,000 clones, 75% to 90% seen once. The sample here was peripheral blood mononuclear cells (PBMCs), taken before the second cycle of nivolumab. This receptor was taken from a human donor with classical Hodgkin lymphoma.

CDR3 residues: CASSQDRGSLGYNEQFF. The CDR3 nucleotides are TGCGCCAGCAGCCAAGATCGGGGGAGCCTGGGCTACAATGAGCAGTTCTTC. This chain joins TRBV4-3 and TRBJ2-1, with a possible D match to TRBD2 (6 bases). CDR3 length: 17 amino acids. Between the trimmed V and J ends, which lost 0 bases and 3 bases, there was a span of 15 bases. Germline V gene sequence: CDR1 LGHNA, CDR2 YSLEER.